This TCR beta chain appears in the sequencing data of a study of memory CD4+ T cells and cytomegalovirus serostatus. Study as a whole: This sample comes from healthy Belgian adults, 9 CMV seropositive, under 25 seronegative. Study-wide results and limits: 67 of 164 known CMV-associated TCRbeta sequences appeared in CD4+ memory.

This clone was seen a handful of times. Its target is not known. Trimming removed 2 bases from V and 0 bases from J, with 3 bases in between. Germline V gives CDR1 SGDLS, CDR2 YYNGEE. This CDR3 has 13 amino acids. The sort gate was single viable CD3+CD4+CD8-CD45RO+ cells for memory CD4+ T cells. Positive selection with CD4 microbeads enriched total CD4+ T cells. Profiled with immunoSEQ multiplex PCR; TCRdb holds only in-frame clones, not every one. The data contain approximately 60,000 clones, roughly 81% of them seen just once; the ten biggest clones take up approximately 1.1%. The chain joins TRBV9 to TRBJ1-3; no clear D gene. The receptor comes from an adult in good health and CMV-seronegative. Sequencing was performed on memory CD4+ T cells from blood. DNA of the CDR3: TGTGCCAGCAGCGTCAGCTCTGGAAACACCATATATTTT. It translates to CASSVSSGNTIYF. Full variable domain (rest looked up from reference TRBV9 and TRBJ1-3): DSGVTQTPKHLITATGQRVTLRCSPRSGDLSVYWYQQSLDQGLQFLIQYYNGEERAKGNILERFSAQQFPDLHSELNLSSLELGDSALYFCASSVSSGNTIYFGEGSWLTVV.